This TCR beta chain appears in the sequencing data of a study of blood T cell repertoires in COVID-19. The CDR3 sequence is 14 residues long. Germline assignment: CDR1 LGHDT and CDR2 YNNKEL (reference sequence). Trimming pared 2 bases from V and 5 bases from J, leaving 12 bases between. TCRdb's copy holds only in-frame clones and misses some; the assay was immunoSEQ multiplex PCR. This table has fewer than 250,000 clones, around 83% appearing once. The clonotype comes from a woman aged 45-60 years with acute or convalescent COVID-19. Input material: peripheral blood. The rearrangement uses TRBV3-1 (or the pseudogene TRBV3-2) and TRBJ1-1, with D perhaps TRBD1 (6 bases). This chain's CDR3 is CASSQLGQGTEAFF. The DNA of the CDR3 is TGTGCCAGCAGCCAATTGGGGCAGGGGACTGAAGCTTTCTTT.